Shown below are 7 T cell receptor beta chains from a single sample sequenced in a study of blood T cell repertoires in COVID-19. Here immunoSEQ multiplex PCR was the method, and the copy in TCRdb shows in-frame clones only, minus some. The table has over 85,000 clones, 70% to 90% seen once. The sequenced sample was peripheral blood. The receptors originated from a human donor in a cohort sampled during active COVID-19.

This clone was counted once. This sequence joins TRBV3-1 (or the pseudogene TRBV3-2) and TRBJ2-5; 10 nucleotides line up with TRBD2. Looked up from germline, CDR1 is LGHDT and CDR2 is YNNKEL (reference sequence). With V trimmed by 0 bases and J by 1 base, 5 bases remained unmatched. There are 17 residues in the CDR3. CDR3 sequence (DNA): TGTGCCAGCAGCCAAGATCTGTGGACTAGCGGCCAAGAGACCCAGTACTTC. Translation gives CASSQDLWTSGQETQYF.

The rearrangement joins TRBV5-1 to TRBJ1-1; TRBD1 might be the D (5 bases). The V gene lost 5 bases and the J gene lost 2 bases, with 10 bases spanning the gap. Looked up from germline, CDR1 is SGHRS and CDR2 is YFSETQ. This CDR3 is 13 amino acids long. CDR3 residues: CASSQGVNTEAFF. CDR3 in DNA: TGCGCCAGCAGTCAAGGGGTAAACACTGAAGCTTTCTTT.

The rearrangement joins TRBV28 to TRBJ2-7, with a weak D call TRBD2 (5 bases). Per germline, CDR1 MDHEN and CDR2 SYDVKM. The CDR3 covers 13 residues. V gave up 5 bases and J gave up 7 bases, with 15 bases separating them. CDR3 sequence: CASSLYLTGEQYF. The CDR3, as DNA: TGTGCCAGCAGTCTGTATTTAACGGGGGAGCAGTACTTC.

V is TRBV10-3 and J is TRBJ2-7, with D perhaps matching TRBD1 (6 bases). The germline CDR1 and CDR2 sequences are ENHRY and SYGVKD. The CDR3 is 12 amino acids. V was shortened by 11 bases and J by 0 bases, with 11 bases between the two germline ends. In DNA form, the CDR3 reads TGTGCCGCCCGGGACAACTCCTACGAGCAGTACTTC. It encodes CAARDNSYEQYF.

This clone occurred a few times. CDR3 sequence (DNA): TGTGCCAGCAGTTCCCTTAGCAATCAGCCCCAGCATTTT. It codes for CASSSLSNQPQHF. The V and J genes are TRBV6-5 and TRBJ1-5; no clear D. Germline CDR1 MNHEY, CDR2 SVGAGI. The CDR3 extends over 13 amino acids. V lost 4 bases, J lost 0 bases, and 4 bases lay in between.

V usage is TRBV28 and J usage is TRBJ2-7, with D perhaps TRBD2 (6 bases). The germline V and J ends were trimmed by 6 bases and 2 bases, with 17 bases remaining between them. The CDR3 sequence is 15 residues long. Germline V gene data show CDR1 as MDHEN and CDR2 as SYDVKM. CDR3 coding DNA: TGTGCCAGCAGCCGTTTTCTTAGCGGAACCTACGAGCAGTACTTC. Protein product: CASSRFLSGTYEQYF. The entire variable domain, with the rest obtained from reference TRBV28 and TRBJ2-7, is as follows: DVKVTQSSRYLVKRTGEKVFLECVQDMDHENMFWYRQDPGLGLRLIYFSYDVKMKEKGDIPEGYSVSREKKERFSLILESASTNQTSMYLCASSRFLSGTYEQYFGPGTRLTVT.

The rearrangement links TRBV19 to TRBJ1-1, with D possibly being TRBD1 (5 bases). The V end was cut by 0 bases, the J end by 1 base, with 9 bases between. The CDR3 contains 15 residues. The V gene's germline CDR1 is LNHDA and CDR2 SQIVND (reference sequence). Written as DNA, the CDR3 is TGTGCCAGTAGTATAGACACTACAGGGAACACTGAAGCTTTCTTT. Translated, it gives CASSIDTTGNTEAFF.